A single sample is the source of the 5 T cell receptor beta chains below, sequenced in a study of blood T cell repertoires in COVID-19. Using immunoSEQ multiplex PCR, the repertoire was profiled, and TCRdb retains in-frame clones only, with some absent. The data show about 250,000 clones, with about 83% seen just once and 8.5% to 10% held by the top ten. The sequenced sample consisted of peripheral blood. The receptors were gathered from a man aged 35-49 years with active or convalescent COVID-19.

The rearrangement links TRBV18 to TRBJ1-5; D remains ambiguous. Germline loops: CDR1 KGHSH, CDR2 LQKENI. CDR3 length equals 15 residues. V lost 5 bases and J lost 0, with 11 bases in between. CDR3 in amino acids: CASSSGDNSNQPQHF. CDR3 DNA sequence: TGTGCCAGCTCATCCGGGGATAATAGCAATCAGCCCCAGCATTTT.

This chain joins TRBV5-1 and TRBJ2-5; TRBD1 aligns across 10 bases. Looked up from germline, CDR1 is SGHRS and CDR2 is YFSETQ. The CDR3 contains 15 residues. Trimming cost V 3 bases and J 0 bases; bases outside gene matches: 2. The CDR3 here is CASSSGTGDQETQYF. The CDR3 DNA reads TGCGCCAGCAGCTCCGGGACAGGGGACCAAGAGACCCAGTACTTC.

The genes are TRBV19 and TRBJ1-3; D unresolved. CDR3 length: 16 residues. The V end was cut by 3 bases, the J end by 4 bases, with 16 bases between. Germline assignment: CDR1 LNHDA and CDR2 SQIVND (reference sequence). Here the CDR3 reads CASSIVSGVSGNTIYF. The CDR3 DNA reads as TGTGCCAGTAGTATTGTATCGGGAGTTAGCGGAAACACCATATATTTT.

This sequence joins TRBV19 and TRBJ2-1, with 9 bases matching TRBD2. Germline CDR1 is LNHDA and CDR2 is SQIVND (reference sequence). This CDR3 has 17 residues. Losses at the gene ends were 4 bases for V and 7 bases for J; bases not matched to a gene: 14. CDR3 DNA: TGTGCCAGTAGTAAGTCGACGACTAGCGGCGTTATTAATGAGCAGTTCTTC. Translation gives CASSKSTTSGVINEQFF.

CDR3 sequence reads: CSVRLTSGRGEQYF. The CDR3 DNA follows: TGCAGCGTTCGATTGACTAGCGGGAGAGGGGAGCAGTACTTC. The chain links TRBV29-1 to TRBJ2-7; 12 bases align to TRBD2. The J segment lost 7 bases and the V segment lost 5 bases, leaving 9 bases of the junction unmatched. Per the germline V gene, CDR1 is SQVTM and CDR2 is ANQGSEA. The CDR3 length is 14 residues.